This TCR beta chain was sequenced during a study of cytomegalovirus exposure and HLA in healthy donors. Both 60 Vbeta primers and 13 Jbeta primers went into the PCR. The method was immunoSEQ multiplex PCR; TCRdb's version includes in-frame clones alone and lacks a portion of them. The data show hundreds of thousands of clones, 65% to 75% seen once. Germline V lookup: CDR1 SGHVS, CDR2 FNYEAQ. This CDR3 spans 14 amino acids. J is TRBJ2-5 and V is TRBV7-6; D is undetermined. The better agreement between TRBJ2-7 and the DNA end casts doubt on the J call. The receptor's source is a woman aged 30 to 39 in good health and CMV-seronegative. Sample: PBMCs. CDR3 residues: CASSLMPESYEQYF. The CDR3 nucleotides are TGTGCCAGCAGCTTAATGCCGGAGTCCTACGAGCAGTACTTC.